The subject of this entry is one T cell receptor (beta chain). These data come from a study of blood T cell repertoires in COVID-19. Overall study context: The United States, Italy and Spain provided the acute and convalescent COVID-19 samples. PBMCs, B-cell-depleted T cells, or T cells provided the cDNA or gDNA that made up the material.

Germline CDR1 and CDR2: KGHSH and LQKENI. This CDR3 is 15 amino acids long. The ends were cut back, 4 bases at V and 7 bases at J, with 19 bases in the middle. The authors' processing: How many nucleated cells were present was estimated from reference gene primer amplification. Measured with immunoSEQ multiplex PCR; TCRdb has only the in-frame clones, and not every one. The V and J calls and clone size come from that table; D and trimming were worked out from the DNA. In the table there are 90,000 to 100,000 clones, under 85% of which are singletons. The sequencing sample was made of peripheral blood. V usage is TRBV18 and J usage is TRBJ2-5; D is perhaps TRBD1 (6 bases). The receptor was isolated from a man between 65 and 85 years old with acute or convalescent COVID-19. For the CDR3, the DNA is TGTGCCAGCTCACTACCCAGGGGCGCGGAAGGGACCCAGTACTTC. As protein: CASSLPRGAEGTQYF.